This T cell receptor (beta chain) was obtained from a study of blood T cell repertoires in COVID-19. Here immunoSEQ multiplex PCR was the method, and the copy in TCRdb shows in-frame clones only, minus some. The sample records around 270,000 clones, approximately 85% being singletons. The germline V gene encodes CDR1 SGHVS and CDR2 FQNEAQ. The V end lost 6 bases, the J end lost 1 base, and 15 bases lay between the germline ends. The CDR3 extends over 15 amino acids. This receptor was obtained from a woman aged 25 to 39 who had recovered from COVID-19. V is TRBV7-8 and J is TRBJ1-1, with D possibly being TRBD1 (6 bases). The sequencing input was PBMCs or T cells enriched from blood (not recorded which). The CDR3 protein is CASRPGTSPNTEAFF. CDR3 DNA: TGTGCCAGCAGGCCCGGGACATCTCCGAACACTGAAGCTTTCTTT. Full variable domain (remainder filled in from reference TRBV7-8 and TRBJ1-1): GAGVSQSPRYKVAKRGQDVALRCDPISGHVSLFWYQQALGQGPEFLTYFQNEAQLDKSGLPSDRFFAERPEGSVSTLKIQRTQQEDSAVYLCASRPGTSPNTEAFFGQGTRLTVV.